The rows below give T cell receptor beta chains drawn from one sample of a study of molecular identifiers for immune sequencing clone quantification. MiXCR, applied by TCRdb to the PCR reads, yields one record per CDR3 protein. The table lists about 510,000 distinct CDR3 sequences, approximately 25% of them singletons. Sequenced input: naive CD8+ T cells from blood, with Jurkat cell RNA spiked in. These receptors came from a human donor in good health. Some libraries in this study had Jurkat cell RNA spiked in. CDR3s include the opening cysteine and the closing phenylalanine or tryptophan. D genes are given only for firm matches. Some rows have no size entry. The others give once, few or many, or a class for an expanded clone.

TRBJ2-3 | . | TRBV19 | TRBD1 | TGTGCCCGCCGTGCCGGGGACAGCGCAGATACGCAGTATTTT | CARRAGDSADTQYF
TRBJ2-3 | few | TRBV6-6 | TRBD2 | TGTGCCAGCAGTGATGGACTAGCGGGGCACACAGATACGCAGTATTTT | CASSDGLAGHTDTQYF
TRBJ2-3 | . | TRBV5-8 | . | TGTGCCAGCATGCTTCAGGGGGGCCGGGCAGATACGCAGTATTTT | CASMLQGGRADTQYF
TRBJ2-2 | few | TRBV27 | . | TGTGCCAGCAGTCCCTGGGGGGGGGCTGACCTTACGAACACCGGGGAGCTGTTTTTT | CASSPWGGADLTNTGELFF
TRBJ2-7 | few | TRBV6-2/TRBV6-3 | TRBD2 | TGTGCCAGCACGGGACTAGCGGGAGTGTTAGACGAGCAGTACTTC | CASTGLAGVLDEQYF
TRBJ1-5 | many | TRBV4-1 | . | TGCGCCAGCAGCCAGGCGTACAATCAGCCCCAGCATTTT | CASSQAYNQPQHF
TRBJ2-1 | few | TRBV20-1 | . | TGCAGTGCTAGAGATCGCATAGGGGCCTACAATGAGCAGTTCTTC | CSARDRIGAYNEQFF
TRBJ1-1 | many | TRBV6-2/TRBV6-3 | . | TGTGCCAGCAGACAACAGGGGAACACTGAAGCTTTCTTT | CASRQQGNTEAFF
TRBJ2-5 | many | TRBV3-1 | . | TGTGCCAGCAGCCCGGGACTGGAACAAGAGACCCAGTACTTC | CASSPGLEQETQYF
TRBJ2-3 | . | TRBV7-9 | TRBD2 | TGTGCCGGCAGCTCGACAAGAGAGAAGGGTAGCGGGGGGGCGATGACAGATACGCAGTATTTT | CAGSSTREKGSGGAMTDTQYF
TRBJ2-7 | few | TRBV12-3/TRBV12-4 | . | TGTGCCAGCAGTTTAGGACAGAAGAGCTACGAGCAGTACTTC | CASSLGQKSYEQYF
TRBJ1-5 | . | TRBV15 | . | TGTGCCACCAGCAGAGAACGGACTCCCCTGAGTCCCCAGCATTTT | CATSRERTPLSPQHF
TRBJ2-5 | . | TRBV20-1 | . | TGCAGTGCTAGAGATGGTTTTGGACTATACGAGACCCAGTACTTC | CSARDGFGLYETQYF
TRBJ2-7 | few | TRBV27 | TRBD2 | TGTGCCAGCGGGGGACTAGTCGACGAGCAGTACTTC | CASGGLVDEQYF
TRBJ2-3 | . | TRBV30 | . | TGTGCCTGGAGTGTCGAGTCTGGAGATACGCAGTATTTT | CAWSVESGDTQYF
TRBJ2-3 | many | TRBV29-1 | . | TGCAGCGTTGAAGATTTTACAGGGAAGAATTCAGATACGCAGTATTTT | CSVEDFTGKNSDTQYF
TRBJ2-3 | few | TRBV27 | . | TGTGCCAGCAGTTTATGGGGGAGGATGGGGACAGATACGCAGTATTTT | CASSLWGRMGTDTQYF
TRBJ2-7 | . | TRBV12-3/TRBV12-4 | . | TGTGCCAGCAGTACCCAGGACAGAGTCTCCTACGAGCAGTACTTC | CASSTQDRVSYEQYF
TRBJ1-1 | few | TRBV27 | . | TGTGCCAGCAGTCCGTGGGACGGGACGTACACTGAAGCTTTCTTT | CASSPWDGTYTEAFF
TRBJ1-4 | many | TRBV20-1 | . | TGCAGTGCTAGAAGTGAGGTTTCAACTAATGAAAAACTGTTTTTT | CSARSEVSTNEKLFF
TRBJ1-4 | . | TRBV30 | . | TGTGCCTGGAGTTCAACAGGCGGAGGTAGTGAAAAACTGTTTTTT | CAWSSTGGGSEKLFF
TRBJ1-6 | . | TRBV20-1 | . | TGCAGTGCTAGAGATCTGGGTACCCTCCACTTT | CSARDLGTLHF
TRBJ2-1 | . | TRBV7-9 | TRBD2 | TGTGCCAGCAGCGACCGACTAGCGGGACACTCCTACAATGCGCAGTTCTTC | CASSDRLAGHSYNAQFF
TRBJ1-1 | many | TRBV5-1 | TRBD1 | TGCGCCAGCAGCTCAACAGGGGTTCGCACTGAAGCTTTCTTT | CASSSTGVRTEAFF